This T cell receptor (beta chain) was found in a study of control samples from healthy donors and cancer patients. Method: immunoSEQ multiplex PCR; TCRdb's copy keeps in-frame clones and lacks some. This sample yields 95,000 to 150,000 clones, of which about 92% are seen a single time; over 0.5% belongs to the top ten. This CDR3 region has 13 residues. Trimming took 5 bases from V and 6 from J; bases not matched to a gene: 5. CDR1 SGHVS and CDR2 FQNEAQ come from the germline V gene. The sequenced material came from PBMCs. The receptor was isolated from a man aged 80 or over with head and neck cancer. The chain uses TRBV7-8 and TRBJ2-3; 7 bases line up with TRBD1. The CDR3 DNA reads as TGTGCCAGCAGCAAGACAGGGATGGATACGCAGTATTTT. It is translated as CASSKTGMDTQYF.